This TCR beta chain was captured in a study of blood T cell repertoires in COVID-19. Germline CDR1 is MNHEY and CDR2 is SMNVEV (reference sequence). The V segment lost 3 bases and the J segment 2 bases; nucleotides outside the gene matches: 3. This CDR3 region has 14 residues. The protocol was immunoSEQ multiplex PCR, while the TCRdb copy is restricted to in-frame clones and leaves out a portion. The sample lists 95,000 to 150,000 clones, over 75% seen once, with approximately 8.1% in the top ten. This receptor was taken from a man aged 45-65 years with acute or convalescent COVID-19. The genes are TRBV27 and TRBJ2-5; 7 bases align to TRBD1. Sequencing input: peripheral blood. The CDR3 DNA reads as TGTGCCAGCAGTTTGGGACAGCCTCAAGAGACCCAGTACTTC. The encoded protein is CASSLGQPQETQYF.